The subject of this entry is one T cell receptor beta chain. Only in-frame clones appear in the TCRdb table, and some are missing; sequencing was by immunoSEQ multiplex PCR. The profile shows around 40,000 clones, over 85% of them singletons. These data come from a study of T cell changes during pregnancy in multiple sclerosis. The CDR3 is 12 amino acids. CDR1 is LNHDA and CDR2 is SQIVND in the germline V gene (reference sequence). V was cut by 3 bases and J by 6 bases, with 8 bases left in between. The sequences come from CD4+ T cells from peripheral blood mononuclear cells, collected after pregnancy. The clonotype comes from a female donor in good health, enrolled as a control in a pregnancy study. The chain joins TRBV19 to TRBJ1-1, with a weak D call TRBD1 (5 bases). The CDR3 region is CASSMRGSEAFF. In DNA form, the CDR3 reads TGTGCCAGTAGTATGCGGGGCTCTGAAGCTTTCTTT.